This TCR beta chain was sequenced in a study of regulatory T cells in long-lasting Graves disease. Regarding the study as a whole: Preferential use of TRBV28, TRBJ1-2 and TRBJ2-5 was seen in persistent disease. Newly diagnosed patients shared 950 to 1,000 public clonotypes; persistent patients shared more than 2,500.

With V trimmed by 0 bases and J by 6 bases, 5 bases remained unmatched. CDR1 and CDR2 (germline): GTSNPN, SVGIG (reference sequence). This CDR3 has 15 amino acids. Time point meaning: persistent/refractory GD, antithyroid drugs over 5 years with positive TRAb. PBMC-derived RNA was used for the TCR library. Investigators prepared the TCR beta libraries by applying iRepertoire HTBI primers and Arm-PCR of CDR3 regions. TCRdb redid the calling of the multiplex PCR reads with MiXCR, one entry per CDR3 protein. The sample consists of 600,000 to 800,000 distinct CDR3 sequences, 25% to 35% of them appearing once. About this clonotype itself: The antigen remains undetermined.

This chain links TRBV30 with TRBJ1-6; 7 positions agree with TRBD1. This receptor was identified in a female donor with Graves disease. The specimen was peripheral blood mononuclear cells (PBMCs), collected when the disease was refractory, from a patient treated with antithyroid drugs. CDR3 sequence: CAWSVRSGGNSPLHF. The CDR3 nucleotides are TGTGCCTGGAGTGTACGGTCAGGGGGTAATTCACCCCTCCACTTT.